These 18 T cell receptor beta chains were sequenced from one sample in a study of beta chain features in type 1 diabetes. Overall study results and limits: People with Type 1 diabetes carried modestly yet significantly shorter TCRB CDR3s in all four CD4+ subsets.

Expressed TCRB transcripts were sequenced, since all the RNA that had been isolated was reverse transcribed. Profiled with immunoSEQ multiplex PCR; TCRdb holds only in-frame clones, not every one. The data contain under 250,000 clones, approximately 15% of them singletons. For these receptors, no antigen is known. The sequencing sample was made of naive CD4+ T cells from blood. Receptor source: a man under 40 with type 1 diabetes.

The chain has TRBV2 and TRBJ2-1, with TRBD2 as a possible D gene (6 bases). The CDR3 is made up of 17 amino acids. The V and J ends lost 6 bases and 0 bases respectively, with 18 bases between them. Per germline, CDR1 SNHLY and CDR2 FYNNEI. The CDR3 coding sequence is TGTGCCAGCAGAGCGACCGGGACTCCAGACTCCTACAATGAGCAGTTCTTC. Translation gives CASRATGTPDSYNEQFF.

The chain has TRBV5-4 and TRBJ2-5; 9 bases agree with TRBD1. In germline, CDR1 is SGHNT, CDR2 YYREEE (reference sequence). V shed 0 bases and J 6 bases; nucleotides not matched to a gene: 9. The CDR3 is 16 residues long. The CDR3: CASSLAGQGIGKTQYF. The CDR3 DNA follows: TGTGCCAGCAGCTTGGCCGGACAGGGGATTGGAAAGACCCAGTACTTC.

The chain uses TRBV5-1 and TRBJ2-3, with D perhaps matching TRBD2 (6 bases). CDR1 is SGHRS, CDR2 YFSETQ, per germline. There are 17 residues in the CDR3. Trimming stripped 0 bases from V and 3 bases from J, with 17 bases between. CDR3 protein: CASSLEVIGAGTDTQYF. Here the CDR3 DNA reads TGCGCCAGCAGCTTGGAGGTGATCGGGGCGGGGACAGATACGCAGTATTTT. The variable domain in full, completed from reference TRBV5-1 and TRBJ2-3, reads KAGVTQTPRYLIKTRGQQVTLSCSPISGHRSVSWYQQTPGQGLQFLFEYFSETQRNKGNFPGRFSGRQFSNSRSEMNVSTLELGDSALYLCASSLEVIGAGTDTQYFGPGTRLTVL.

This chain links TRBV21-1 with TRBJ1-4; the listed D gene, TRBD1, was not tested against the DNA. TRBV21-1 is reported as a pseudogene. The CDR3 contains 12 residues. CDR3: CASSKAAEKLFF. CDR3 bases: TGTGCCAGCAGCAAAGCGGCTGAAAAACTGTTTTTT.

This chain joins TRBV4-1 and TRBJ2-7; 8 bases map to TRBD1. This CDR3 spans 15 amino acids. V was pared by 3 bases and J by 5 bases, with 9 bases of the junction left unmatched. Germline assignment: CDR1 MGHRA and CDR2 YSYEKL. The CDR3 DNA reads as TGCGCCAGCAGCCACGCGGACAGGGACCACCACGAGCAGTACTTC. Amino acids: CASSHADRDHHEQYF.

This clone showed up just a few times. The rearrangement links TRBV11-2 to TRBJ2-2, with D maybe TRBD1 (7 bases). Germline V CDR1 and CDR2: SGHAT, FQNNGV. Trimming removed 5 bases from V and 7 bases from J, with 14 bases in between. This CDR3 contains 14 residues. CDR3 protein: CASSQSRGDGELFF. As DNA, the CDR3 is TGTGCCAGCAGCCAATCCAGGGGGGACGGGGAGCTGTTTTTT. The complete variable domain, with remaining parts taken from reference TRBV11-2 and TRBJ2-2, reads EAGVAQSPRYKIIEKRQSVAFWCNPISGHATLYWYQQILGQGPKLLIQFQNNGVVDDSQLPKDRFSAERLKGVDSTLKIQPAKLEDSAVYLCASSQSRGDGELFFGEGSRLTVL.

J is TRBJ1-6 and V is TRBV19, with D possibly being TRBD1 (5 bases). The CDR3 extends over 16 amino acids. Deletions cut 1 base from V and 7 bases from J, with 14 bases between. CDR1 and CDR2 from the germline V gene are LNHDA and SQIVND (reference sequence). Written as DNA, the CDR3 is TGTGCCAGTAGTATAGGGGCGGGACGATTAAATTCACCCCTCCACTTT. Its translation: CASSIGAGRLNSPLHF.

A few counts support this clone. The chain links TRBV4-1 to TRBJ2-7; 13 bases are a match to TRBD2. The length of the CDR3 is 17 residues. Unmatched junction bases numbered 12, after V lost 4 bases and J lost 6 bases. Germline V lookup: CDR1 MGHRA, CDR2 YSYEKL. The CDR3 DNA reads as TGCGCCAGCAGCCGAGAATCCGGGACTAGCGGGGCTCGCGAGCAGTACTTC. Encoded protein: CASSRESGTSGAREQYF.

The chain recombines TRBV5-1 with TRBJ2-2, with TRBD2 identical over 11 bases. The J segment lost 3 bases and the V segment lost 6 bases, leaving 4 bases of the junction unmatched. The CDR3 totals 15 residues. The germline V gene has CDR1 SGHRS and CDR2 YFSETQ. The CDR3 region has the DNA TGCGCCAGCAAGGGGACTAGCGGACACACCGGGGAGCTGTTTTTT. Translated: CASKGTSGHTGELFF.

The CDR3 bases are TGTGCCAGCGTGGCGCCGGGAGCCACTGAAGCTTTCTTT. It is translated as CASVAPGATEAFF. The V and J genes are TRBV6-5 and TRBJ1-1; D remains ambiguous. This CDR3 has 13 residues. The V end was cut by 8 bases, the J end by 4 bases, with 14 bases between. In germline, CDR1 is MNHEY, CDR2 SVGAGI.

This clone turned up a few times. This chain uses TRBV7-2 with TRBJ1-1; D unresolved. V lost 1 base and J 1 base, leaving 7 bases between the germline ends. There are 14 residues in the CDR3. Germline V gives CDR1 SGHTA, CDR2 FQGNSA. In nucleotides, the CDR3 is TGTGCCAGCAGCTTAGAACACCCGAACACTGAAGCTTTCTTT. This encodes CASSLEHPNTEAFF.

This clone was recorded a few times. V gene TRBV6-5 combines with J gene TRBJ2-7, with TRBD1 matching 7 bases. The CDR3 is 15 residues long. V lost 2 bases to trimming and J lost 2 bases; unmatched junction nucleotides: 6. Looked up from germline, CDR1 is MNHEY and CDR2 is SVGAGI. The chain's CDR3 is CASSYDRGRTYEQYF. Written as DNA, the CDR3 is TGTGCCAGCAGTTACGATAGGGGGCGAACCTACGAGCAGTACTTC.

This clone was counted between two and nine times. This sequence joins TRBV14 and TRBJ1-4; unclear D gene. Looked up from germline, CDR1 is SGHDN and CDR2 is FVKESK. The V gene lost 2 bases and the J gene lost 13 bases, with 14 bases spanning the gap. CDR3 size: 13 residues. The CDR3 here is CASSQSLGGGLFF. The CDR3 DNA reads as TGTGCCAGCAGCCAATCTTTGGGAGGAGGACTGTTTTTT.

The rearrangement joins TRBV6-6 to TRBJ2-3; possible D gene TRBD2, 6 bases. Germline CDR1 reads MNHNY; CDR2 reads SVGAGI (reference sequence). V lost 6 bases and J 1 base, leaving 11 bases between the germline ends. This CDR3 is built from 14 residues. CDR3 nucleotide sequence: TGTGCCAGCAGCTTTACGGGGGGCACAGATACGCAGTATTTT. Residues: CASSFTGGTDTQYF.

Only a few counts were recorded for this clone. The chain employs TRBV11-2 and TRBJ2-3; D call uncertain. Trimming stripped 0 bases from V and 0 bases from J, with 7 bases between. Germline V gene sequence: CDR1 SGHAT, CDR2 FQNNGV. The CDR3 contains 15 residues. The DNA for the CDR3 is TGTGCCAGCAGCTTAGATCTACCCAGCACAGATACGCAGTATTTT. This translates into CASSLDLPSTDTQYF. The variable domain in full, with the rest retrieved from reference TRBV11-2 and TRBJ2-3, is EAGVAQSPRYKIIEKRQSVAFWCNPISGHATLYWYQQILGQGPKLLIQFQNNGVVDDSQLPKDRFSAERLKGVDSTLKIQPAKLEDSAVYLCASSLDLPSTDTQYFGPGTRLTVL.

The rearrangement uses TRBV25-1 and TRBJ2-7, with 10 bases fitting TRBD2. The germline CDR1 and CDR2 sequences are MGHDK and SYGVNS. This CDR3 has 16 amino acids. V gave up 4 bases and J gave up 7 bases; unmatched junction bases: 13. The CDR3 bases are TGTGCCAGCAGTGTCCTGAGTAGCGGGGGGCCTTGGGAGCAGTACTTC. Residues: CASSVLSSGGPWEQYF.

The chain joins TRBV11-1 to TRBJ2-1; 7 bases are a match to TRBD2. Trimming at V came to 8 bases and at J to 6 bases, leaving 4 bases not matched to a gene. Per the germline V gene, CDR1 is SGHAT and CDR2 is FQDESV (reference sequence). CDR3 length: 12 amino acids. The CDR3 reads CASGGDTNEQFF. In DNA form, the CDR3 reads TGTGCCAGCGGGGGGGATACCAATGAGCAGTTCTTC.

Only a few counts were recorded for this clone. This sequence joins TRBV5-6 and TRBJ2-5; unclear D gene. Germline V gene data show CDR1 as SGHDT and CDR2 as YYEEEE. The CDR3 contains 15 residues. Trimming stripped 4 bases from V and 5 bases from J, with 18 bases between. CDR3 nucleotide sequence: TGTGCCAGCAGCCCTCCAGAGGCTTTCAAGGAGACCCAGTACTTC. It yields the protein CASSPPEAFKETQYF. Combining the CDR3 with reference TRBV5-6 and TRBJ2-5 gives the whole variable domain DAGVTQSPTHLIKTRGQQVTLRCSPKSGHDTVSWYQQALGQGPQFIFQYYEEEERQRGNFPDRFSGHQFPNYSSELNVNALLLGDSALYLCASSPPEAFKETQYFGPGTRLLVL.